At least ten counts were recorded for the clone carrying this T cell receptor (beta chain). The CDR3 is 14 amino acids. V was cut by 2 bases and J by 11 bases, with 16 bases left in between. The germline V gene encodes CDR1 SGHTA and CDR2 FQGNSA. TCRdb re-called the RT-PCR reads with MiXCR, one entry per CDR3 protein. The sample gives around 700,000 distinct CDR3 sequences, approximately 15% of which show up once; 3.6% is in the top ten. What was sequenced was memory CD4+ T cells from blood. This TCR was sampled from a female donor in good health, serving as a healthy control. The chain employs TRBV7-2 and TRBJ2-1, with D maybe TRBD2 (5 bases). The CDR3 DNA reads as TGTGCCAGCAGCTTACCACTTTACGGGGTTCAGCAGTTCTTC. Translated, it gives CASSLPLYGVQQFF.